This record concerns one TCR beta chain sequence. What it recognizes is unknown. Only in-frame clones appear in the TCRdb table, and some are missing; sequencing was by immunoSEQ multiplex PCR. Seen here are 120,000 or so clones, roughly 91% observed once, and the top ten hold about 4.1%. Trimming removed 4 bases from V and 2 bases from J, with 11 bases in between. Germline assignment: CDR1 SGHNT and CDR2 YYREEE (reference sequence). This CDR3 is 14 amino acids long. These data come from a study of T cell responses to AZD1222 COVID-19 vaccine. The study's findings and limits: Only a handful of individuals given AZD1222 were seropositive at baseline. Among spike-specific TCRs, nearly half reportedly target unmutated variant regions. White British donors predominated, females outnumbered males, and clonal diversity was possibly underestimated.

This clonotype was sampled from an adult in good health. Sequences were derived from peripheral blood, sampled on day 0 of MenACWY control vaccination. The chain joins TRBV5-4 to TRBJ2-3, with D possibly TRBD1 on 6 matching bases. The CDR3 DNA is TGTGCCAGCAGCATCGGGACAAACACAGATACGCAGTATTTT. Translation gives CASSIGTNTDTQYF.